This TCR beta chain was sequenced for a study of T-cell reconstitution after alpha-beta-depleted transplantation in children. The CDR3 length is 16 residues. Germline V gene sequence: CDR1 DFQATT, CDR2 SNEGSKA (reference sequence). V shed 1 base and J 3 bases; nucleotides not matched to a gene: 11. The sample holds a few counts of this clonotype. As it was prepared, the TCRbeta library received unique molecular identifiers. One entry per CDR3 protein results from TCRdb running MiXCR on the PCR reads. Of around 440,000 distinct CDR3 sequences in the sample, 15% to 20% were seen once. This receptor was obtained from a boy younger than two who had a stem cell transplant for Wiskott-Aldrich syndrome, so the T cells may come from the graft donor. This sample comprised PBMCs, mostly from graft donor cells, obtained 360 days after TCRalphabeta/CD19-depleted stem cell transplant. V and J are TRBV20-1 and TRBJ2-7; 8 nucleotides line up with TRBD2. DNA for the CDR3: TGCAGTGCTAGAGCACTTGGGCCTAGCGGGCTCTACGAGCAGTACTTC. Translated: CSARALGPSGLYEQYF.